This T cell receptor beta chain was identified during a study of identical twins. The V and J ends lost 2 bases and 5 bases, in that order; junction bases with no gene match: 14. Germline V gene sequence: CDR1 MDHEN, CDR2 SYDVKM. The CDR3 loop spans 17 amino acids. TCRdb re-called the 5' RACE reads through MiXCR, storing one row per CDR3 protein. Of about 240,000 distinct CDR3 sequences listed, 6% to 8.5% were seen once; the top ten hold about 5.6%. This same sample was also taken into another study, of yellow fever vaccine responses in identical twins.

The material sequenced was CD8+ T cells sorted from blood. The TCR comes from a woman aged 18-29 years in good health. The genes are TRBV28 and TRBJ2-5, with 7 bases matching TRBD2. The CDR3, as DNA: TGTGCCAGCAGTTTAATGGGGCTAGCGGCCTTAGGGGAGACCCAGTACTTC. This codes for CASSLMGLAALGETQYF.